This T cell receptor (beta chain) was recovered during a study of T-cell reconstitution after alpha-beta-depleted transplantation in children. A library of TCRbeta sequences, prepared with unique molecular identifiers, was generated. MiXCR was run by TCRdb on the PCR reads, yielding one entry per CDR3 protein. The data contain some 840,000 distinct CDR3 sequences, approximately 15% of them singletons. This clonotype was counted between two and nine times. Its antigen is not known. Study-wide results and caveats: The study reportedly traced alpha-beta T cells about two months after transplant to several hundred expanded graft clones. When one year had passed after transplant, most T-cell counts and diversity came from newly produced T cells. Surviving recipient cells, namely T cells and thymic progenitors, were the source of high day-60 TCRbeta diversity in some patients.

The CDR3 spans 16 residues. With 5 bases clipped from V and 8 bases from J, the junction kept 15 bases outside the gene matches. Germline CDR1 reads SGHTA; CDR2 reads FQGTGA. This TCR came from a male patient younger than 18 who had a stem cell transplant for acute lymphoblastic leukemia, so the T cells may come from the graft donor. This sample comprised PBMCs, mostly from graft donor cells, obtained 360 days after TCRalphabeta/CD19-depleted stem cell transplant. The chain links TRBV7-3 to TRBJ2-7; TRBD2 matches 10 bases. CDR3 bases: TGTGCCAGCAGCGGGGAAGCGGGAGGGCCGAACTCCAAGCAGTACTTC. Protein: CASSGEAGGPNSKQYF.